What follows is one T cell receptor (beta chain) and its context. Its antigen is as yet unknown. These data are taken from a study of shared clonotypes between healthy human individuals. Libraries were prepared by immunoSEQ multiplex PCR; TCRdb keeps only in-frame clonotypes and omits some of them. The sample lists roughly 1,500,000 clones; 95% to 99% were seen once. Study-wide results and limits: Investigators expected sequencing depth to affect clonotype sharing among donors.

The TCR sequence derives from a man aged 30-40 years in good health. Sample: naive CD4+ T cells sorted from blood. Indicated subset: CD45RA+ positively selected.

The CDR3 is CASSQGILVGVFHYEQYF. CDR3 bases: TGTGCCAGCAGCCAAGGGATCCTCGTGGGTGTCTTCCACTACGAGCAGTACTTC. This sequence joins TRBV14 and TRBJ2-7, with D uncertain. V was shortened by 1 base and J by 3 bases, with 22 bases between the two germline ends. The CDR3 is 18 residues long. From germline, CDR1 is SGHDN and CDR2 FVKESK.